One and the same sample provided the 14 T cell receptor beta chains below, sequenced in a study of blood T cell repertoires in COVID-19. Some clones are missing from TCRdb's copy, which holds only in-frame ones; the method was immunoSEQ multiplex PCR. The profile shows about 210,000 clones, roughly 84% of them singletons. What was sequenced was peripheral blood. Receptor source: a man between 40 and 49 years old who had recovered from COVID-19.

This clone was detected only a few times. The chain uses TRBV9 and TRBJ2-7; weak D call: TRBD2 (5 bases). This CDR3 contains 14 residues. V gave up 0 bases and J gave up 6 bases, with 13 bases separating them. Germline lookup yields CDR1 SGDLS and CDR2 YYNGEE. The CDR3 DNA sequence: TGTGCCAGCAGCGTAGGGACTCCCAGTGGCGAGCAGTACTTC. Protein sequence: CASSVGTPSGEQYF.

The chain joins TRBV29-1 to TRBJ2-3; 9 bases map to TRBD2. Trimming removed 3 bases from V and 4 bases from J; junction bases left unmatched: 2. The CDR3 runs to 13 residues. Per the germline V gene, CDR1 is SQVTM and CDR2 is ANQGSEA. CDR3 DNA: TGCAGCGTTGAGCGGGGGGGCCCAGATACGCAGTATTTT. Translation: CSVERGGPDTQYF.

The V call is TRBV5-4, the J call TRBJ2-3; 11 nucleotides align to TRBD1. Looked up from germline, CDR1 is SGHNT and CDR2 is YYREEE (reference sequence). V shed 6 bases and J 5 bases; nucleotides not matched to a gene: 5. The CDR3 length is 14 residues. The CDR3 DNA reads TGTGCCAGCACCGTCGGGACAGGGGGAGATACGCAGTATTTT. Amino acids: CASTVGTGGDTQYF.

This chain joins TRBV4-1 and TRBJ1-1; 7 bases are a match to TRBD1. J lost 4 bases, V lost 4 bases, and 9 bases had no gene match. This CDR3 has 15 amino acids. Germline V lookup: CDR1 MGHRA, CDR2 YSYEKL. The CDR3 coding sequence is TGCGCCAGCAGCCGGTTAGGGGGCGCGGGCACTGAAGCTTTCTTT. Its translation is CASSRLGGAGTEAFF.

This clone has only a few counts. The CDR3 reads CASSPQRGLNYGYTF. The CDR3 DNA is TGCGCCAGCAGCCCCCAGCGAGGGCTGAACTATGGCTACACCTTC. The chain combines TRBV4-3 with TRBJ1-2; D unclear. The CDR3 totals 15 residues. The V end lost 4 bases, the J end lost 2 bases, and 14 bases lay between the germline ends. Germline V gene lookup returns CDR1 LGHNA and CDR2 YSLEER.

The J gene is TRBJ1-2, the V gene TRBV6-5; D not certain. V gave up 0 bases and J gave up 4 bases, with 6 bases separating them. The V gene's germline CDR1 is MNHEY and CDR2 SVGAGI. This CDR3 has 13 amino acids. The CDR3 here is CASSYSNSYGYTF. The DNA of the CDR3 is TGTGCCAGCAGTTACTCGAACAGCTATGGCTACACCTTC.

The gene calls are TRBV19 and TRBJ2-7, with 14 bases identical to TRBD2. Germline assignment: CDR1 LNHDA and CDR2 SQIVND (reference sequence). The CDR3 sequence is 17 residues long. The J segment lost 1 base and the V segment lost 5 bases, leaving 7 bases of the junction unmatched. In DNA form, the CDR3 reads TGTGCCAGTAGTGGGGGACTAGCGGGAGCCGTTTCCTACGAGCAGTACTTC. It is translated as CASSGGLAGAVSYEQYF.

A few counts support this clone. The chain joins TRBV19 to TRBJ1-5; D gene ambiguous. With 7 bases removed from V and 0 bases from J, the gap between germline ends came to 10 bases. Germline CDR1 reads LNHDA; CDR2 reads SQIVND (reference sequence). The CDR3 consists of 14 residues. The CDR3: CASNEGNSNQPQHF. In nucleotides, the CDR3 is TGTGCCAGTAACGAGGGCAATAGCAATCAGCCCCAGCATTTT.

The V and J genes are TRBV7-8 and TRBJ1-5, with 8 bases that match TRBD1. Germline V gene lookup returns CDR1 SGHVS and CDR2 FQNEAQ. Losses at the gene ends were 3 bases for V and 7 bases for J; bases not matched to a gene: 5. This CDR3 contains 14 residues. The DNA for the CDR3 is TGTGCCAGCAGCTTGGAGGACAGGGAACAGCCCCAGCATTTT. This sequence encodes CASSLEDREQPQHF.

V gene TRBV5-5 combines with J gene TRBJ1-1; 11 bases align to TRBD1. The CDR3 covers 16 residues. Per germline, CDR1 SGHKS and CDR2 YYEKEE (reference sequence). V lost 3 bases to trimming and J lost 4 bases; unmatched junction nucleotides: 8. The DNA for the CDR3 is TGTGCCAGCAGCTCGCACGGGGACAGGGGGATCACTGAAGCTTTCTTT. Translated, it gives CASSSHGDRGITEAFF.

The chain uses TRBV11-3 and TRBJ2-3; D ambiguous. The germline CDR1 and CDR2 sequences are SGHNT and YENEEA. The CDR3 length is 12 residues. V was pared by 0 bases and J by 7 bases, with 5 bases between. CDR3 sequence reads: CASSLDQNTQYF. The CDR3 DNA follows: TGTGCCAGCAGCTTAGACCAGAATACGCAGTATTTT.

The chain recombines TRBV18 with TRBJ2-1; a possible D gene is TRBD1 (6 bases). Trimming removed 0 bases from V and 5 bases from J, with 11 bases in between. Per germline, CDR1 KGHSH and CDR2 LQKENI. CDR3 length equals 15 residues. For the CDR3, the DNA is TGTGCCAGCTCACCACCCGGACAGATACACAATGAGCAGTTCTTC. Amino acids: CASSPPGQIHNEQFF.

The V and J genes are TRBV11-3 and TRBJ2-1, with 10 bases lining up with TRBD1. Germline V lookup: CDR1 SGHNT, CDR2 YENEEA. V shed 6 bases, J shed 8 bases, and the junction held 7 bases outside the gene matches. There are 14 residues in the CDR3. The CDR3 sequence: CASRAGTGDHEQFF. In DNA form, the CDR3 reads TGTGCCAGCAGGGCCGGGACAGGGGATCATGAGCAGTTCTTC.

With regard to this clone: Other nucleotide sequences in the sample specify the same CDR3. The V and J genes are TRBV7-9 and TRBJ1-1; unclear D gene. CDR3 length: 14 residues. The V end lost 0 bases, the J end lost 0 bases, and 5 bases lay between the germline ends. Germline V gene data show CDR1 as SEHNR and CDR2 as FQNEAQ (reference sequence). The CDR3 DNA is TGTGCCAGCAGCTTAGCCCCGTTGAACACTGAAGCTTTCTTT. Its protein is CASSLAPLNTEAFF. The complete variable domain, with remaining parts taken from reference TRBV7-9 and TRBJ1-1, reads DTGVSQNPRHKITKRGQNVTFRCDPISEHNRLYWYRQTLGQGPEFLTYFQNEAQLEKSRLLSDRFSAERPKGSFSTLEIQRTEQGDSAMYLCASSLAPLNTEAFFGQGTRLTVV.